This T cell receptor beta chain was identified during a study of radiation and T cells in renal cell carcinoma. Study-level points and caveats: From baseline, blood top tumor clonotypes peaked at 2 weeks post-radiation. Pretreatment tumor biopsies were lacking, so baseline clonotypes are unknown.

The CDR3 is 16 amino acids. The germline V gene has CDR1 SGHVS and CDR2 FQNEAQ. Trimming took 5 bases from V and 7 from J; bases not matched to a gene: 12. Sequenced by immunoSEQ multiplex PCR; TCRdb stores in-frame clones only, minus some. This sample has tens of thousands of clones, with 65% to 90% found just once. Specified time point: baseline pretreatment blood. Treatment denoted: 15 Gy SBRT to primary tumor, nephrectomy 4 weeks later. Serial blood draws occurred at baseline and 2 and 4 weeks post-SBRT. With regard to this clone: Its antigen is still unknown.

The receptor comes from a woman in her seventies with renal cell carcinoma. The source material was blood, sampled from a patient whose treatment included radiotherapy and nephrectomy. The V gene is TRBV7-8, the J gene TRBJ1-4; 8 bases fit TRBD1. The CDR3 reads CASSPWTGRKGEKLFF. The CDR3 bases are TGTGCCAGCAGCCCCTGGACAGGGAGGAAGGGTGAAAAACTGTTTTTT.